A selection of T cell receptor beta chains follows, all from one sample in a study of OX40 agonist ivuxolimab in advanced cancers. Profiling relied on immunoSEQ multiplex PCR, and the TCRdb table lists in-frame clones only, not all of them. The table records 90,000 to 100,000 clones, 87% of them present only once. This material consisted of CD4+ or CD8+ T cells sorted from blood, taken in a trial of the OX40 agonist ivuxolimab. Receptors originate from an adult with an advanced solid tumor such as melanoma, head and neck, liver or kidney cancer. CDR3s include the opening cysteine and the closing phenylalanine or tryptophan. The D gene is left open where the match is weak. Size is stated for part of the rows, as once, few or many counts, or as a class when the clone is expanded.

cdr3_nt: TGTGCCATCAGTGGCAGGGAGGGTCATGGCTACACCTTC; cdr3_aa: CAISGREGHGYTF; clone_size: few; j_call: TRBJ1-2; d_call: -; v_call: TRBV10-3
cdr3_nt: TGTGCCAGCAGCCGAACTCAGGACAGGGTAGCTTTCTTT; cdr3_aa: CASSRTQDRVAFF; clone_size: few; j_call: TRBJ1-1; d_call: TRBD1; v_call: TRBV28
cdr3_nt: TGTGCTAGCAGCTTTTCCGCGTTTTCCACCGGGGAGCTGTTTTTT; cdr3_aa: CASSFSAFSTGELFF; clone_size: -; j_call: TRBJ2-2; d_call: -; v_call: TRBV7-7
cdr3_nt: TGTGCCAGCAGCCCTCGGTTCGGTTCACCCCTCCACTTT; cdr3_aa: CASSPRFGSPLHF; clone_size: -; j_call: TRBJ1-6; d_call: -; v_call: TRBV7-3
cdr3_nt: TGTGCCAGCAGAAACTCCGGTATCTACAATGAGCAGTTCTTC; cdr3_aa: CASRNSGIYNEQFF; clone_size: -; j_call: TRBJ2-1; d_call: -; v_call: TRBV2
cdr3_nt: TGTGCCAGCAGCCCACGCCCAGGGGGAACCAACGAGCAGTACTTC; cdr3_aa: CASSPRPGGTNEQYF; clone_size: once; j_call: TRBJ2-7; d_call: TRBD1; v_call: TRBV7-3
cdr3_nt: TGTGCCAGTAGAGGGGACATGAACACTGAGGCTTTCTTT; cdr3_aa: CASRGDMNTEAFF; clone_size: -; j_call: TRBJ1-1; d_call: -; v_call: TRBV2
cdr3_nt: TGCGCCAGCAGACAACTACAGTCGGCCCTCTCCTTC; cdr3_aa: CASRQLQSALSF; clone_size: -; j_call: TRBJ1-2; d_call: -; v_call: TRBV4-1
cdr3_nt: TGTGCCAGCAGTGACGGGAAGAACACCGGGGAGCTGTTTTTT; cdr3_aa: CASSDGKNTGELFF; clone_size: -; j_call: TRBJ2-2; d_call: -; v_call: TRBV2
cdr3_nt: TGTGCCAGCAGTACAGGGGACCCAAACATTCAGTACTTC; cdr3_aa: CASSTGDPNIQYF; clone_size: -; j_call: TRBJ2-4; d_call: TRBD1; v_call: TRBV28
cdr3_nt: TGCGCCAGCAGCTTGGGGGACCCAACCTACGAGCAGTACTTC; cdr3_aa: CASSLGDPTYEQYF; clone_size: -; j_call: TRBJ2-7; d_call: -; v_call: TRBV5-1
cdr3_nt: TGTGCCAGCAGCCGTAACAGGGCGGGCAATGAGCAGTTCTTC; cdr3_aa: CASSRNRAGNEQFF; clone_size: -; j_call: TRBJ2-1; d_call: -; v_call: TRBV7-7
cdr3_nt: TGCGCCAGCAGTCCCCTTCGGGGGGGAGGCTACACCTTC; cdr3_aa: CASSPLRGGGYTF; clone_size: -; j_call: TRBJ1-2; d_call: -; v_call: TRBV23-1
cdr3_nt: TGTGCCAGCTCACCACCCCCTCCCGGAAGCGGGGGTGAGCATTTT; cdr3_aa: CASSPPPPGSGGEHF; clone_size: -; j_call: TRBJ2-3; d_call: TRBD2; v_call: TRBV18
cdr3_nt: TGTGCCAGCAGTTACTCGAGGGCCCAGGAGGCTGAAGCTTTCTTT; cdr3_aa: CASSYSRAQEAEAFF; clone_size: -; j_call: TRBJ1-1; d_call: -; v_call: TRBV6-5
cdr3_nt: TGTGCCAGTAGTATAGACAGGGTTTCTGAAGCTTTCTTT; cdr3_aa: CASSIDRVSEAFF; clone_size: -; j_call: TRBJ1-1; d_call: -; v_call: TRBV19
cdr3_nt: TGCGCCAGCAGCGGGAGCTCCTACAATGAGCAGTTCTTC; cdr3_aa: CASSGSSYNEQFF; clone_size: -; j_call: TRBJ2-1; d_call: -; v_call: TRBV10-2
cdr3_nt: TGCGCCAGCACGTGGGACATCGACTCTGGAAACACCATATATTTT; cdr3_aa: CASTWDIDSGNTIYF; clone_size: once; j_call: TRBJ1-3; d_call: -; v_call: TRBV4-3
cdr3_nt: TGTGCCAGCAGCCGGGGGACAGGAGACGGTCAGCCCCAGCATTTT; cdr3_aa: CASSRGTGDGQPQHF; clone_size: -; j_call: TRBJ1-5; d_call: TRBD1; v_call: TRBV5-8
cdr3_nt: TGTGCCAGCTCACCCGACCCGCGGACTGAAGCTTTCTTT; cdr3_aa: CASSPDPRTEAFF; clone_size: -; j_call: TRBJ1-1; d_call: -; v_call: TRBV18
cdr3_nt: TGTGCCAGCAGGGGACCCGACAATGAGCAGTTCTTC; cdr3_aa: CASRGPDNEQFF; clone_size: -; j_call: TRBJ2-1; d_call: -; v_call: TRBV7-9
cdr3_nt: TGTGCCACCAGCAGAGCAGGGGTTGGGAGCTACACCTTC; cdr3_aa: CATSRAGVGSYTF; clone_size: -; j_call: TRBJ1-2; d_call: -; v_call: TRBV15
cdr3_nt: TGTGCCAGCAGTTTCCAGGGTTGGGACACCGGGGAGCTGTTTTTT; cdr3_aa: CASSFQGWDTGELFF; clone_size: few; j_call: TRBJ2-2; d_call: -; v_call: TRBV27
cdr3_nt: TGCGCCAGCAGCTTGACAGGGGGCTCCTCAGGAAAACTGTTTTTT; cdr3_aa: CASSLTGGSSGKLFF; clone_size: -; j_call: TRBJ1-4; d_call: TRBD1; v_call: TRBV5-1
cdr3_nt: TGCGCCAGCAGACACAAACCCAGGGGGCCCTACGAGCAGTACTTC; cdr3_aa: CASRHKPRGPYEQYF; clone_size: few; j_call: TRBJ2-7; d_call: TRBD1; v_call: TRBV10-1
cdr3_nt: TGTGCCAGCTCACCCAGCCTCGGGGGCAACTATGGCTACACCTTC; cdr3_aa: CASSPSLGGNYGYTF; clone_size: once; j_call: TRBJ1-2; d_call: -; v_call: TRBV18
cdr3_nt: TGTGCCAGCAGTGAGTTGACAGTTGCGAACACTGAAGCTTTCTTT; cdr3_aa: CASSELTVANTEAFF; clone_size: -; j_call: TRBJ1-1; d_call: -; v_call: TRBV2
cdr3_nt: TGCGCCAGCAGTGATGGGTCGGGGGGCCCTGAAGCTTTCTTT; cdr3_aa: CASSDGSGGPEAFF; clone_size: -; j_call: TRBJ1-1; d_call: -; v_call: TRBV10-1
cdr3_nt: TGTGCCAGCAGCTTGGGTGGGGGGTCGGCTTATAGCAATCAGCCCCAGCATTTT; cdr3_aa: CASSLGGGSAYSNQPQHF; clone_size: -; j_call: TRBJ1-5; d_call: -; v_call: TRBV7-2
cdr3_nt: TGTGCCAGCAGCTTGCCCGGGACAGGGGGCGGCGAGCAGTACTTC; cdr3_aa: CASSLPGTGGGEQYF; clone_size: few; j_call: TRBJ2-7; d_call: TRBD1; v_call: TRBV5-6
cdr3_nt: TGCGCCAGCAGCTTGGACAGGGTTGAAGACAATGAGCAGTTCTTC; cdr3_aa: CASSLDRVEDNEQFF; clone_size: -; j_call: TRBJ2-1; d_call: -; v_call: TRBV5-1
cdr3_nt: TGCGCCAGCAGCTTGTCCGGGTCGGTGAAAGATACGCAGTATTTT; cdr3_aa: CASSLSGSVKDTQYF; clone_size: -; j_call: TRBJ2-3; d_call: -; v_call: TRBV5-1
cdr3_nt: TGTGCCACCAGCGGAGCTTGGACAGGGGAGACCCAGTACTTC; cdr3_aa: CATSGAWTGETQYF; clone_size: -; j_call: TRBJ2-5; d_call: TRBD1; v_call: TRBV15
cdr3_nt: TGCGCCAGCAGCCAGGACAGGTTTGAGCAGTTCTTC; cdr3_aa: CASSQDRFEQFF; clone_size: -; j_call: TRBJ2-1; d_call: TRBD1; v_call: TRBV5-1
cdr3_nt: TGTGCCAGTAGTACCTCCGGGACAGGGGGGTGGCACACTGAAGCTTTCTTT; cdr3_aa: CASSTSGTGGWHTEAFF; clone_size: -; j_call: TRBJ1-1; d_call: TRBD1; v_call: TRBV19
cdr3_nt: TGTGCCAGCAGCTGGGTTCTGAATTCACCCCTCCACTTT; cdr3_aa: CASSWVLNSPLHF; clone_size: -; j_call: TRBJ1-6; d_call: -; v_call: TRBV7-3
cdr3_nt: TGTGCCAGTAGTATGGGACAGGACATTAATCAGCCCCAGCATTTT; cdr3_aa: CASSMGQDINQPQHF; clone_size: once; j_call: TRBJ1-5; d_call: TRBD1; v_call: TRBV19
cdr3_nt: TGTGCCAGCAGCTTAACCGGGGGGGAGAACACCGGGGAGCTGTTTTTT; cdr3_aa: CASSLTGGENTGELFF; clone_size: few; j_call: TRBJ2-2; d_call: TRBD2; v_call: TRBV7-3
cdr3_nt: TGTGCCAGCAGCTTAGGTAGGGGAAGAGAAGGCCGTAGTGAAAAACTGTTTTTT; cdr3_aa: CASSLGRGREGRSEKLFF; clone_size: -; j_call: TRBJ1-4; d_call: -; v_call: TRBV11-2
cdr3_nt: TGTGCCAGCAGCTTAGGGACTGGCAACACAGATACGCAGTATTTT; cdr3_aa: CASSLGTGNTDTQYF; clone_size: -; j_call: TRBJ2-3; d_call: -; v_call: TRBV11-3
cdr3_nt: TGTGCCAGCAGTGTACCGTTCCAAACCTACGAGCAGTACTTC; cdr3_aa: CASSVPFQTYEQYF; clone_size: -; j_call: TRBJ2-7; d_call: -; v_call: TRBV28
cdr3_nt: TGTGCCACCAGCAGCCCGACAGGTCCCTTCTATGGCTACACCTTC; cdr3_aa: CATSSPTGPFYGYTF; clone_size: -; j_call: TRBJ1-2; d_call: -; v_call: TRBV15
cdr3_nt: TGCGCCAGCAGACCGGTGGGGACAGGGGGCGAGCAGTACTTC; cdr3_aa: CASRPVGTGGEQYF; clone_size: once; j_call: TRBJ2-7; d_call: TRBD1; v_call: TRBV10-2
cdr3_nt: TGCAGCGTTCGACAGCGTAACTCTAACTATGGCTACACCTTC; cdr3_aa: CSVRQRNSNYGYTF; clone_size: -; j_call: TRBJ1-2; d_call: -; v_call: TRBV29-1
cdr3_nt: TGTGCCAGCTGCCGACAGGGTGGGCAGCCCCAGCATTTT; cdr3_aa: CASCRQGGQPQHF; clone_size: -; j_call: TRBJ1-5; d_call: TRBD1; v_call: TRBV7-8
cdr3_nt: TGCGCCAGCAGCCAAGTGGTGATAGGGGCTGGCTACACCTTC; cdr3_aa: CASSQVVIGAGYTF; clone_size: -; j_call: TRBJ1-2; d_call: -; v_call: TRBV4-3
cdr3_nt: TGTGCCAGCAGCGTAGGACCGCACGGCCGGGGCTACACCTTC; cdr3_aa: CASSVGPHGRGYTF; clone_size: -; j_call: TRBJ1-2; d_call: -; v_call: TRBV9
cdr3_nt: TGTGCCAGCTCCCCCGAAACAGGCTCCCGGGGGGGGGCTTTCTTT; cdr3_aa: CASSPETGSRGGAFF; clone_size: -; j_call: TRBJ1-1; d_call: -; v_call: TRBV18
cdr3_nt: TGCAGCGCCGGGACAGGGGCGGATACTGAAGCTTTCTTT; cdr3_aa: CSAGTGADTEAFF; clone_size: -; j_call: TRBJ1-1; d_call: TRBD1; v_call: TRBV29-1
cdr3_nt: TGCGCCAGCAGCACCCAGGGTTTCCGAAGGGGCGGGGAGCTGTTTTTT; cdr3_aa: CASSTQGFRRGGELFF; clone_size: -; j_call: TRBJ2-2; d_call: -; v_call: TRBV5-1
cdr3_nt: TGTGCCAGCAGGGTAGGCACAGATACGCAGTATTTT; cdr3_aa: CASRVGTDTQYF; clone_size: -; j_call: TRBJ2-3; d_call: -; v_call: TRBV6-1
cdr3_nt: TGCGCCAGCAGCTTGGGTAGCAATCAGCCCCAGCATTTT; cdr3_aa: CASSLGSNQPQHF; clone_size: -; j_call: TRBJ1-5; d_call: -; v_call: TRBV5-1
cdr3_nt: TGTGCCACCAGCAGAGATAATCAGCCCCAGCATTTT; cdr3_aa: CATSRDNQPQHF; clone_size: -; j_call: TRBJ1-5; d_call: -; v_call: TRBV15
cdr3_nt: TGTGCCAGCCTCCGAGGCCATGGCTACACCTTC; cdr3_aa: CASLRGHGYTF; clone_size: -; j_call: TRBJ1-2; d_call: -; v_call: TRBV2
cdr3_nt: TGTGCCAGCGAGCTAACAGTTGACTACGAGCAGTACTTC; cdr3_aa: CASELTVDYEQYF; clone_size: -; j_call: TRBJ2-7; d_call: -; v_call: TRBV6-1
cdr3_nt: TGTGCCACTCAAAGAAACACAGTGGAGGGCAAAAACATTCAGTACTTC; cdr3_aa: CATQRNTVEGKNIQYF; clone_size: few; j_call: TRBJ2-4; d_call: -; v_call: TRBV28
cdr3_nt: TGTGCCAGCAGCACCTCGACAGGGGTAGAGACCCAGTACTTC; cdr3_aa: CASSTSTGVETQYF; clone_size: -; j_call: TRBJ2-5; d_call: TRBD1; v_call: TRBV5-5
cdr3_nt: TGTGCCAGCAGCCAGGTGCCGGGCCCCCAGTACTTC; cdr3_aa: CASSQVPGPQYF; clone_size: -; j_call: TRBJ2-5; d_call: -; v_call: TRBV5-5